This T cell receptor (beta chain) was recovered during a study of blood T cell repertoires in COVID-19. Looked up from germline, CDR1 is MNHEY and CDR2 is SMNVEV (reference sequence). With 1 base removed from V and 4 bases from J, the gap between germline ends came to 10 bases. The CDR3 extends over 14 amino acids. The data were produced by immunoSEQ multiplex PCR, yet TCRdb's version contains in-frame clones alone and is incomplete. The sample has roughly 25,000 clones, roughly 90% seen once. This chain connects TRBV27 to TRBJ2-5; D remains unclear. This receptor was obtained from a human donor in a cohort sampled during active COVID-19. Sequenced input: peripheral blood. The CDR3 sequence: CASSLLASRETQYF. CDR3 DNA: TGTGCCAGCAGTTTATTGGCTAGTCGAGAGACCCAGTACTTC.